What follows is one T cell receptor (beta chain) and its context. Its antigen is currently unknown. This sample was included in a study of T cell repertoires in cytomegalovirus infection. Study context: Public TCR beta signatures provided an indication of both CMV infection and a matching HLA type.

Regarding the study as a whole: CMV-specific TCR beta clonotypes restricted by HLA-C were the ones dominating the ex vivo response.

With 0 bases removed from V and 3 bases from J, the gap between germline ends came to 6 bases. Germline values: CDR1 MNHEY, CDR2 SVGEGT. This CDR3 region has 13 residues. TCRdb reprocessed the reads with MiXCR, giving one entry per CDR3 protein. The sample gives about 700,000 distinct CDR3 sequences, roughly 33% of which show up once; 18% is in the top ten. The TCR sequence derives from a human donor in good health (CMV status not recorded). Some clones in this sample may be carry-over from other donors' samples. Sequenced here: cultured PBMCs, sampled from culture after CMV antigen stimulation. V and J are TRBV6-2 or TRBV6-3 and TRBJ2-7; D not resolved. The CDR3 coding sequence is TGTGCCAGCAGTTACTCCCCTCACTACGAGCAGTACTTC. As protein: CASSYSPHYEQYF.